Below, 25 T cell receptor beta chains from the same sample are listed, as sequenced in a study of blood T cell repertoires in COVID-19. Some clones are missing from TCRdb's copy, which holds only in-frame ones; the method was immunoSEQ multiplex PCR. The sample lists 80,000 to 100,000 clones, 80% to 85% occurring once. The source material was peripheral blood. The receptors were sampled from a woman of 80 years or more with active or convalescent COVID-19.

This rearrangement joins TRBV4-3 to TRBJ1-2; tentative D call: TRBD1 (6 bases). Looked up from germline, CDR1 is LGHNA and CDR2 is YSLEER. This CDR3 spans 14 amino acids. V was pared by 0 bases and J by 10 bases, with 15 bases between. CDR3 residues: CASSQDRFGGDYTF. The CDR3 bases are TGCGCCAGCAGCCAAGATCGATTTGGGGGCGACTACACCTTC.

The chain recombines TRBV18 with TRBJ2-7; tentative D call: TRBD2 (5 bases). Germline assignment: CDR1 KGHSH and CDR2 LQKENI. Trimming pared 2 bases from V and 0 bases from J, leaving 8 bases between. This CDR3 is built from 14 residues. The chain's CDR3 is CASSPRSGSYEQYF. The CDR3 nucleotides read TGTGCCAGCTCACCAAGAAGCGGCTCCTACGAGCAGTACTTC.

CDR3 nucleotide sequence: TGTGCCAGCAGTGGCGAGGGGGTCGGTGGCTACACCTTC. Translated: CASSGEGVGGYTF. The chain is built from TRBV2 and TRBJ1-2, with a possible D match to TRBD1 (6 bases). The CDR3 loop spans 13 amino acids. From germline, CDR1 is SNHLY and CDR2 FYNNEI. Trimming removed 4 bases at V and 7 bases at J, with 13 bases between.

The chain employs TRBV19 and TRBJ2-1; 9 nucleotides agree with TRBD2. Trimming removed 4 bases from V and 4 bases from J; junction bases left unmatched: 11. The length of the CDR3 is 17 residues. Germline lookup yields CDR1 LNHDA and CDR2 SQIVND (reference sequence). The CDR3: CASSRRLAGVGYNEQFF. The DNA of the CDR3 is TGTGCCAGTAGTAGACGATTAGCGGGAGTTGGGTACAATGAGCAGTTCTTC.

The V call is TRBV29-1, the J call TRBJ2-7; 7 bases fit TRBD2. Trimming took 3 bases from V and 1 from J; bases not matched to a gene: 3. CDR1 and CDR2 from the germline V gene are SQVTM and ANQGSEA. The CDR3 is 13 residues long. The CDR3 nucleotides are TGCAGCGTTGAGGGGGAGGGGTCCTACGAGCAGTACTTC. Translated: CSVEGEGSYEQYF.

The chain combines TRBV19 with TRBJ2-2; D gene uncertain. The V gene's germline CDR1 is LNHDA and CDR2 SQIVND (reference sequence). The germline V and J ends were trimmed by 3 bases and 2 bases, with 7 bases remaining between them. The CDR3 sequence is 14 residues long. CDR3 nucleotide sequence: TGTGCCAGTAGTATTAACAGAAACACCGGGGAGCTGTTTTTT. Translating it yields CASSINRNTGELFF.

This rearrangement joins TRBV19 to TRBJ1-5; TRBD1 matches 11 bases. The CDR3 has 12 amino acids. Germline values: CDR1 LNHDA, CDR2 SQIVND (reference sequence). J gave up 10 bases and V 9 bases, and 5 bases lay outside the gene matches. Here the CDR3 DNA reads TGTGCCAGCGGGACAGGGGGATTACCCCAGCATTTT. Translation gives CASGTGGLPQHF.

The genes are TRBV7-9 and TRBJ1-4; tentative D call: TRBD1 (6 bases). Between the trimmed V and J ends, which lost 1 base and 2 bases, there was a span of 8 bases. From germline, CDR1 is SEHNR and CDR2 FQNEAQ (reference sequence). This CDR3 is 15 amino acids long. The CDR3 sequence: CASSLGTATNEKLFF. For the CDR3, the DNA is TGTGCCAGCAGCTTAGGGACAGCGACTAATGAAAAACTGTTTTTT.

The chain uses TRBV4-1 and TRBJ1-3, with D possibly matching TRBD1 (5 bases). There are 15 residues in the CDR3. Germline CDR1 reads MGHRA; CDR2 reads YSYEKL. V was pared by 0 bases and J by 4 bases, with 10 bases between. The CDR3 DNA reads TGCGCCAGCAGCCAAGATCAGGGCTCCGGAAACACCATATATTTT. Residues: CASSQDQGSGNTIYF.

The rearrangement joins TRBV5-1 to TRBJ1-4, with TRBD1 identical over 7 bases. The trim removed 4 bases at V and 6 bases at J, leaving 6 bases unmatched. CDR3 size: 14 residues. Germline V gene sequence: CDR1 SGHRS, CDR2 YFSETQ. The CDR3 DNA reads TGCGCCAGCAGCCTGGGGCAGGGGGATGAAAAACTGTTTTTT. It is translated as CASSLGQGDEKLFF.

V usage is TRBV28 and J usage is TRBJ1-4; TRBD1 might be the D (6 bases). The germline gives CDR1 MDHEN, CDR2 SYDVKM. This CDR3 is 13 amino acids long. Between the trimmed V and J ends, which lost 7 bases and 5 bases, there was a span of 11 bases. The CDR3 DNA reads TGTGCCAGCAAGACTGGGGGCAATGAAAAACTGTTTTTT. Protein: CASKTGGNEKLFF.

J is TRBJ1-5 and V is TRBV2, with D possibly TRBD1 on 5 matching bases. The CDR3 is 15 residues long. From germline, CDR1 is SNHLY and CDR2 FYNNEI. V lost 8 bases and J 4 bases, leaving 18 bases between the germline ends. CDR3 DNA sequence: TGTGCCAGCTGGGGGGATGGGGGAGAGAATCAGCCCCAGCATTTT. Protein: CASWGDGGENQPQHF.

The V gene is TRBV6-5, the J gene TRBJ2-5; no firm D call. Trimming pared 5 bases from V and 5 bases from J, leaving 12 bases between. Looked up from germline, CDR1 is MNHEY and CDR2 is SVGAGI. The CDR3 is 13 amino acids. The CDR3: CASSPGSRETQYF. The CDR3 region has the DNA TGTGCCAGCAGTCCAGGCTCCCGGGAGACCCAGTACTTC.

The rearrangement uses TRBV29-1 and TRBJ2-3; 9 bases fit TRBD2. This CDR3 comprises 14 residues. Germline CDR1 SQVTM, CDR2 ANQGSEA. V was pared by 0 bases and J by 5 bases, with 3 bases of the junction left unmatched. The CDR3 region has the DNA TGCAGCGTTGAAGATAGCGGGAGAGAAGATACGCAGTATTTT. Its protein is CSVEDSGREDTQYF.

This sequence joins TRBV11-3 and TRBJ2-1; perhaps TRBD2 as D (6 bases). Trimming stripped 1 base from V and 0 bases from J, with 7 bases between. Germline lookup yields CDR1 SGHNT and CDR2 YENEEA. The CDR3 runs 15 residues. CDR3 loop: CASSLVGSSYNEQFF. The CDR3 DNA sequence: TGTGCCAGCAGCTTAGTCGGGAGCTCCTACAATGAGCAGTTCTTC.

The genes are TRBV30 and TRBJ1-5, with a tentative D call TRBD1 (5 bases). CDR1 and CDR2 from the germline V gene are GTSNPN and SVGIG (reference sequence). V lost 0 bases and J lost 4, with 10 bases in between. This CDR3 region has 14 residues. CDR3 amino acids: CAWSVGGLNQPQHF. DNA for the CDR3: TGTGCCTGGAGTGTGGGGGGACTAAATCAGCCCCAGCATTTT.

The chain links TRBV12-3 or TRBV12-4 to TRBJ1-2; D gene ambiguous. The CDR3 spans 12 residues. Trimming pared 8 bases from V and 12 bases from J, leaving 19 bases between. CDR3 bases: TGTGCCAGCCGAGGCCGCTCTATTAATCACACCTTC. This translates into CASRGRSINHTF.

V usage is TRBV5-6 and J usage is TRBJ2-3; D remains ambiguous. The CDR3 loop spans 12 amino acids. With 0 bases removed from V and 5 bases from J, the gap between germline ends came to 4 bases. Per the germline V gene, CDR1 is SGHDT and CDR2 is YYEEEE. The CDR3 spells CASSLAGDTQYF. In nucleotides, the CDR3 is TGTGCCAGCAGCTTGGCAGGAGATACGCAGTATTTT.

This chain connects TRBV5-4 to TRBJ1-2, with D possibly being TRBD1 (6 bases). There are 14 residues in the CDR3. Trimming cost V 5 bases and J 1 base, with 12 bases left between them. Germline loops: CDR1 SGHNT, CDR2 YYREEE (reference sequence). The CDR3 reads CASRGGGGNYGYTF. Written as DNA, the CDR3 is TGTGCCAGCAGGGGGGGAGGGGGTAACTATGGCTACACCTTC.

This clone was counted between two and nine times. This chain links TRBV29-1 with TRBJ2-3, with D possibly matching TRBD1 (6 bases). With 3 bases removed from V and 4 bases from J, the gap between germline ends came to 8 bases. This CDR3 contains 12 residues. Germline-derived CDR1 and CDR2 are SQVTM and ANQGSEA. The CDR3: CSVDGGADTQYF. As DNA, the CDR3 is TGCAGCGTTGATGGGGGCGCAGATACGCAGTATTTT.

CDR3 region: CASSQTSRQGALQEKLFF. The CDR3 DNA reads TGTGCCAGCTCACAAACCTCTCGCCAGGGGGCACTTCAAGAAAAACTGTTTTTT. The gene calls are TRBV18 and TRBJ1-4, with TRBD1 matching over 8 bases. V trimming: 4 bases; J trimming: 8 bases; junction bases outside the gene matches: 18. Germline values: CDR1 KGHSH, CDR2 LQKENI. CDR3 length equals 18 residues.

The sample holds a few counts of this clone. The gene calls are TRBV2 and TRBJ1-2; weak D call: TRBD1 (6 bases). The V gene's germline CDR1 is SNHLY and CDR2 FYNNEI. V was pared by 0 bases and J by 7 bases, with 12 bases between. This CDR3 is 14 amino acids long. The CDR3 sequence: CASSEARTAVGYTF. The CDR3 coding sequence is TGTGCCAGCAGTGAAGCGAGGACAGCGGTTGGCTACACCTTC.

This CDR3 reads CASSRDRDQPQHF. As DNA, the CDR3 is TGTGCCAGTAGCAGGGACAGAGATCAGCCCCAGCATTTT. The V call is TRBV19, the J call TRBJ1-5; 7 positions agree with TRBD1. This CDR3 has 13 amino acids. The ends lost 6 bases at V and 5 bases at J; junction bases unmatched: 4. Germline V gene lookup returns CDR1 LNHDA and CDR2 SQIVND (reference sequence).

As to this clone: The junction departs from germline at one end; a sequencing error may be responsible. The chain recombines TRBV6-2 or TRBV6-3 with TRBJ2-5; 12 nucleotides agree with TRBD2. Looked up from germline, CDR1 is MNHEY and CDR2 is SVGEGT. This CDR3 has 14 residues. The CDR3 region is CASTPGTSGSDCHF. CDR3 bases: TGTGCCAGCACCCCCGGGACTAGCGGGTCCGACTGCCACTTC.

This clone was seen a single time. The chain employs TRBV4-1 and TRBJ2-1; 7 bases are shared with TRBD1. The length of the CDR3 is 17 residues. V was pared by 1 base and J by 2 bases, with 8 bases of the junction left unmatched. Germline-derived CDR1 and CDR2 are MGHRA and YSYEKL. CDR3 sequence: CASSQGATGQAYNEQFF. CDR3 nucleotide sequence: TGCGCCAGCAGCCAAGGGGCGACAGGGCAAGCCTACAATGAGCAGTTCTTC.